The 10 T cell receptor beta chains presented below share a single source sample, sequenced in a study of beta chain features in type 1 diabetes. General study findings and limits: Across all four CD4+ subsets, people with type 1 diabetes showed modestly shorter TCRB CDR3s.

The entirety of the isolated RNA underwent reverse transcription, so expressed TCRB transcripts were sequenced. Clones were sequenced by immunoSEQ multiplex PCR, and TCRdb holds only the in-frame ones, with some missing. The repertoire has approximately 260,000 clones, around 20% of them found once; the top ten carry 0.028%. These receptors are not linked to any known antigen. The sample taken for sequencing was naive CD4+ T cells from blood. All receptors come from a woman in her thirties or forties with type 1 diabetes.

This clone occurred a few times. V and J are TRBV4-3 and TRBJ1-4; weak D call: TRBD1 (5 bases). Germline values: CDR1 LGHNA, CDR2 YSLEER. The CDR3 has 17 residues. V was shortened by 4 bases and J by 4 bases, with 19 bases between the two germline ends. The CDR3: CASSRRNGVQGNEKLFF. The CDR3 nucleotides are TGCGCCAGCAGCCGAAGAAATGGCGTGCAGGGTAATGAAAAACTGTTTTTT.

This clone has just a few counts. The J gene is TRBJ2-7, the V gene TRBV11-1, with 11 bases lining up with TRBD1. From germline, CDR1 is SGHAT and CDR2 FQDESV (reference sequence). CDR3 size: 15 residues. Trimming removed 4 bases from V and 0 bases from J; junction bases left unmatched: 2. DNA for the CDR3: TGTGCCAGCAGCTCCGGGACAGGGGGCTCCTACGAGCAGTACTTC. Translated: CASSSGTGGSYEQYF.

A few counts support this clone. The CDR3 loop reads CASSSGTGYQETQYF. The CDR3 DNA is TGTGCCAGCAGCTCCGGGACAGGGTACCAAGAGACCCAGTACTTC. The rearrangement joins TRBV7-9 to TRBJ2-5; 9 bases match TRBD1. The CDR3 has 15 amino acids. The germline V gene encodes CDR1 SEHNR and CDR2 FQNEAQ (reference sequence). V lost 4 bases to trimming and J lost 0 bases; unmatched junction nucleotides: 3.

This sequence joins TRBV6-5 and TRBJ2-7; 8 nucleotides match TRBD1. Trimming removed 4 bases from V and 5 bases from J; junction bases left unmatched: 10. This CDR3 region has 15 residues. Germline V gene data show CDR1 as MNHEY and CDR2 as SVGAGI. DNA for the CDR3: TGTGCCAGCAGTTCCCCACCACAGGGGGTACACGAGCAGTACTTC. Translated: CASSSPPQGVHEQYF.

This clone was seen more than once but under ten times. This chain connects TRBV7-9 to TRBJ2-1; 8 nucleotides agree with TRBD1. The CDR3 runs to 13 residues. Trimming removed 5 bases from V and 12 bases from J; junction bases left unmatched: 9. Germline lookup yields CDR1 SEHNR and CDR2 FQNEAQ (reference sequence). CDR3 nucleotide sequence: TGTGCCAGCAGCCCAAACAGGGGGTGGGCGCAGTTCTTC. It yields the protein CASSPNRGWAQFF.

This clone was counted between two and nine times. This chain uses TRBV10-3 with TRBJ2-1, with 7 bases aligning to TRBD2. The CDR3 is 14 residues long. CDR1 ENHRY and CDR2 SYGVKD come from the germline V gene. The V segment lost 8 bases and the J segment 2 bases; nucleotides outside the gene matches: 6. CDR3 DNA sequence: TGTGCCATCGGAGGGGAGGGCACCTACAATGAGCAGTTCTTC. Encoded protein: CAIGGEGTYNEQFF.

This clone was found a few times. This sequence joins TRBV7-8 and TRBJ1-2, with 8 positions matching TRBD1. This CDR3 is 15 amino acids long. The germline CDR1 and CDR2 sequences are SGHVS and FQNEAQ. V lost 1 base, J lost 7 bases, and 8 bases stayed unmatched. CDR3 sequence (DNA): TGTGCCAGCAGCTTAGGTTCCGGACAGGGAAGTGGCTACACCTTC. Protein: CASSLGSGQGSGYTF.

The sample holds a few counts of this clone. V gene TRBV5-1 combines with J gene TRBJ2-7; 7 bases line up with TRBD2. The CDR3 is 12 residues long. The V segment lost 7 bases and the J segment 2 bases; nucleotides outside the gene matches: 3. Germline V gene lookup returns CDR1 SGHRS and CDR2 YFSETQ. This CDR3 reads CASGREPYEQYF. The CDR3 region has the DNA TGCGCCAGCGGGAGGGAACCCTACGAGCAGTACTTC.

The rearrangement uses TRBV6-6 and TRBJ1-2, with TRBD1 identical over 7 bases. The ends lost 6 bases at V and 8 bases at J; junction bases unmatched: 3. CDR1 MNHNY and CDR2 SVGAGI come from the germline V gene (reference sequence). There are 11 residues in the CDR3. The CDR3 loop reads CASRLQGGYTF. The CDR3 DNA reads TGTGCCAGCAGGTTACAGGGGGGCTACACCTTC.

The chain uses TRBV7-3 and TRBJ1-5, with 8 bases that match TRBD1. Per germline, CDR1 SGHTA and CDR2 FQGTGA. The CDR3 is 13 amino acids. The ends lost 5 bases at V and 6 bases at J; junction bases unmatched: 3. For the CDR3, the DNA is TGTGCCAGCAGCGCTGGACAGGGTCAGCCCCAGCATTTT. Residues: CASSAGQGQPQHF.